This passage covers 21 T cell receptor beta chains from one sample sequenced in a study of a mutant IDH1 vaccine in newly diagnosed glioma. No cognate antigen is known for these TCRs. Sample time point: week 11, during vaccination. Each dose delivered 300 ug of mutant IDH1 20-mer peptide subcutaneously with imiquimod. Some clones are missing from TCRdb's copy, which holds only in-frame ones; the method was immunoSEQ multiplex PCR. This sample has tens of thousands of clones; about three quarters occur once, and the top ten carry roughly 11%. The source was peripheral blood mononuclear cells (PBMCs), collected from a glioma patient whose treatment included an IDH1 peptide vaccine. All receptors derive from a man aged 18 to 35 with glioma. Some clones in this sample may be carry-over from other donors' samples.

This sequence joins TRBV27 and TRBJ1-2; 7 bases map to TRBD1. Germline loops: CDR1 MNHEY, CDR2 SMNVEV (reference sequence). Trimming at V came to 8 bases and at J to 2 bases, leaving 17 bases not matched to a gene. The CDR3 has 17 amino acids. This CDR3 reads CASVERGLDRANYGYTF. The CDR3 nucleotides read TGTGCCAGCGTAGAACGGGGATTAGACAGGGCAAACTATGGCTACACCTTC.

This chain uses TRBV5-4 with TRBJ1-2; D unresolved. Germline values: CDR1 SGHNT, CDR2 YYREEE (reference sequence). The CDR3 consists of 13 residues. Trimming removed 3 bases from V and 8 bases from J, with 14 bases in between. The CDR3 DNA sequence: TGTGCCAGCAGCTCAGACATCCCGAAGGGCTACACCTTC. Translated, it gives CASSSDIPKGYTF.

This clone was seen only a few times. V usage is TRBV4-2 and J usage is TRBJ2-3; D is unclear. The germline V and J ends were trimmed by 1 base and 2 bases, with 16 bases remaining between them. Germline CDR1 LGHNA, CDR2 YNFKEQ. This CDR3 region has 17 residues. CDR3 in DNA: TGTGCCAGCAGCCAAGGGTTTTCGCCCAAACCCACAGATACGCAGTATTTT. Translated, it gives CASSQGFSPKPTDTQYF.

This rearrangement joins TRBV29-1 to TRBJ2-3, with TRBD2 matching 13 bases. Germline assignment: CDR1 SQVTM and CDR2 ANQGSEA. Trimming cost V 6 bases and J 1 base; bases outside gene matches: 10. CDR3 length equals 17 residues. CDR3 sequence: CSVPTSGRALGTDTQYF. The DNA of the CDR3 is TGCAGCGTACCCACTAGCGGGAGGGCCCTCGGCACAGATACGCAGTATTTT.

The chain employs TRBV19 and TRBJ1-4; D perhaps matches TRBD1 (5 bases). Per the germline V gene, CDR1 is LNHDA and CDR2 is SQIVND (reference sequence). The CDR3 loop spans 15 amino acids. The ends were cut back, 5 bases at V and 3 bases at J, with 13 bases in the middle. The CDR3 region is CASSLAGLSNEKLFF. Here the CDR3 DNA reads TGTGCCAGTAGTTTGGCGGGGCTGTCTAATGAAAAACTGTTTTTT.

The rearrangement joins TRBV5-5 to TRBJ1-2; D not certain. Deletions cut 3 bases from V and 3 bases from J, with 15 bases between. Germline assignment: CDR1 SGHKS and CDR2 YYEKEE (reference sequence). The CDR3 sequence is 15 residues long. The CDR3 DNA follows: TGTGCCAGCAGCTATGAGGTCGACATATACTATGGCTACACCTTC. Its translation: CASSYEVDIYYGYTF.

This chain links TRBV30 with TRBJ1-5; D remains unclear. This CDR3 spans 15 amino acids. V was cut by 0 bases and J by 0 bases, with 9 bases left in between. Germline V gene lookup returns CDR1 GTSNPN and CDR2 SVGIG (reference sequence). The CDR3 coding sequence is TGTGCCTGGAGTGTCGGGGTAGGTAGCAATCAGCCCCAGCATTTT. Translated: CAWSVGVGSNQPQHF.

V and J are TRBV9 and TRBJ1-4; D not resolved. CDR3 size: 14 residues. Per the germline V gene, CDR1 is SGDLS and CDR2 is YYNGEE. V lost 4 bases, J lost 0 bases, and 7 bases lay in between. CDR3: CASSPGATNEKLFF. CDR3 nucleotide sequence: TGTGCCAGCAGCCCAGGAGCAACTAATGAAAAACTGTTTTTT.

The J gene is TRBJ2-7, the V gene TRBV19; D might be TRBD2 (6 bases). Germline CDR1 is LNHDA and CDR2 is SQIVND (reference sequence). Trimming left V 5 bases short and J 4 bases short, with 21 bases between. CDR3 length: 16 amino acids. Here the CDR3 reads CASSPSGVAGIYEQYF. CDR3 nucleotides: TGTGCCAGTAGTCCCTCGGGGGTCGCCGGTATATACGAGCAGTACTTC.

The CDR3 region has the DNA TGTGCCAGCAGCGCTCAGGGGGAGACCCAGTACTTC. Its protein is CASSAQGETQYF. The chain is built from TRBV7-9 and TRBJ2-5, with D possibly being TRBD1 (6 bases). Per the germline V gene, CDR1 is SEHNR and CDR2 is FQNEAQ (reference sequence). CDR3 size: 12 residues. Trimming took 5 bases from V and 5 from J, leaving 9 bases between them.

This clone was seen a single time. The chain joins TRBV27 to TRBJ2-1; D is unclear. The CDR3 sequence is 14 residues long. V was cut by 6 bases and J by 4 bases, with 13 bases left in between. Germline V gives CDR1 MNHEY, CDR2 SMNVEV (reference sequence). The CDR3: CASSAMDVYNEQFF. The DNA of the CDR3 is TGTGCCAGCAGCGCGATGGACGTGTACAATGAGCAGTTCTTC.

This chain connects TRBV7-9 to TRBJ2-3; 9 nucleotides agree with TRBD1. J gave up 5 bases and V 2 bases, and 8 bases lay outside the gene matches. The germline gives CDR1 SEHNR, CDR2 FQNEAQ (reference sequence). The CDR3 is 16 residues long. The CDR3 sequence is CASSLPRDREEDTQYF. CDR3 coding DNA: TGTGCCAGCAGCTTACCTCGGGACAGGGAAGAAGATACGCAGTATTTT.

This clone was seen a single time. The chain employs TRBV30 and TRBJ2-5, with D possibly being TRBD1 (5 bases). The CDR3 totals 13 residues. Between the trimmed V and J ends, which lost 0 bases and 7 bases, there was a span of 12 bases. In germline, CDR1 is GTSNPN, CDR2 SVGIG (reference sequence). The DNA of the CDR3 is TGTGCCTGGAGTGTACTGGGGCTGGGGACCCAGTACTTC. Translated: CAWSVLGLGTQYF.

The chain employs TRBV14 and TRBJ2-5; no clear D. CDR1 SGHDN and CDR2 FVKESK come from the germline V gene. V shed 1 base and J shed 6 bases, with 3 bases lying between them. The CDR3 loop spans 11 amino acids. The CDR3 nucleotides are TGTGCCAGCAGCCAAGGGAAGACCCAGTACTTC. This translates into CASSQGKTQYF.

The chain uses TRBV5-4 and TRBJ1-4; no clear D. Germline V gene sequence: CDR1 SGHNT, CDR2 YYREEE (reference sequence). The V gene lost 0 bases and the J gene lost 7 bases, with 19 bases spanning the gap. The CDR3 is 17 residues long. CDR3 residues: CASSLDPPRTGREKLFF. The CDR3 coding sequence is TGTGCCAGCAGCTTGGACCCCCCCAGGACCGGACGTGAAAAACTGTTTTTT.

The chain recombines TRBV7-9 with TRBJ1-6; D is ambiguous. Trimming removed 5 bases at V and 4 bases at J, with 12 bases between. The CDR3 runs 15 residues. Germline V gene sequence: CDR1 SEHNR, CDR2 FQNEAQ (reference sequence). The DNA for the CDR3 is TGTGCCAGCAGCGACACCCAGGTTTATAATTCACCCCTCCACTTT. Translated: CASSDTQVYNSPLHF.

This clone has only a few counts. The chain links TRBV19 to TRBJ1-1; TRBD1 is a possible D gene (6 bases). Trimming pared 6 bases from V and 1 base from J, leaving 6 bases between. The CDR3 runs to 12 residues. The germline gives CDR1 LNHDA, CDR2 SQIVND (reference sequence). The CDR3 DNA follows: TGTGCCAGTAGGACAGGGAACACTGAAGCTTTCTTT. Protein: CASRTGNTEAFF.

V usage is TRBV7-2 and J usage is TRBJ2-4, with D unresolved. This CDR3 is built from 14 residues. Trimming stripped 5 bases from V and 9 bases from J, with 17 bases between. CDR1 and CDR2 from the germline V gene are SGHTA and FQGNSA. The CDR3 protein is CASSTRALSGIQYF. CDR3 sequence (DNA): TGTGCCAGCAGCACCCGGGCCCTGTCAGGCATTCAGTACTTC.

CDR3 sequence (DNA): TGTGCCAGCAGTCCCCGCGGCGGGAGGGCTCTGGAGACCCAGTACTTC. Translating it yields CASSPRGGRALETQYF. The chain couples TRBV27 to TRBJ2-5, with TRBD2 matching 9 bases. The trim removed 5 bases at V and 5 bases at J, leaving 12 bases unmatched. The CDR3 is made up of 16 amino acids. Germline V CDR1 and CDR2: MNHEY, SMNVEV (reference sequence).

This clone has only a few counts. The V and J genes are TRBV7-9 and TRBJ1-3; D gene uncertain. CDR1 and CDR2 (germline): SEHNR, FQNEAQ (reference sequence). The CDR3 loop spans 15 amino acids. Trimming took 1 base from V and 3 from J, leaving 10 bases between them. The CDR3 DNA reads as TGTGCCAGCAGCTTAGTAGGCGCGGATGGAAACACCATATATTTT. Protein: CASSLVGADGNTIYF.

This clone was recorded only once. The chain joins TRBV5-5 to TRBJ1-4; TRBD1 aligns across 12 bases. This CDR3 is built from 17 residues. Germline V gene lookup returns CDR1 SGHKS and CDR2 YYEKEE (reference sequence). After removal of 2 bases from V and 4 bases from J, the junction contained 6 bases not matched to a gene. CDR3: CASSFGDRGRGNEKLFF. DNA for the CDR3: TGTGCCAGCAGCTTCGGGGACAGGGGGCGAGGTAATGAAAAACTGTTTTTT. Based on the CDR3 plus reference TRBV5-5 and TRBJ1-4, the full variable domain is DAGVTQSPTHLIKTRGQQVTLRCSPISGHKSVSWYQQVLGQGPQFIFQYYEKEERGRGNFPDRFSARQFPNYSSELNVNALLLGDSALYLCASSFGDRGRGNEKLFFGSGTQLSVL.